The next 10 T cell receptor beta chains were all read from a single sample in a study of blood T cell repertoires in COVID-19. Sequenced by immunoSEQ multiplex PCR; TCRdb stores in-frame clones only, minus some. This repertoire shows approximately 220,000 clones, over 80% found once; its top ten account for about 27%. Sequencing was performed on peripheral blood. These receptors were taken from a man in his forties with acute or convalescent COVID-19.

The gene calls are TRBV27 and TRBJ1-5; 8 bases fit TRBD1. V was clipped by 0 bases and J by 5 bases; unmatched bases: 12. Germline V CDR1 and CDR2: MNHEY, SMNVEV (reference sequence). The length of the CDR3 is 18 residues. The CDR3 sequence is CASSLSPRRQGMDQPQHF. The CDR3 DNA sequence: TGTGCCAGCAGTTTATCCCCCCGAAGACAGGGGATGGATCAGCCCCAGCATTTT.

V is TRBV19 and J is TRBJ2-2; 12 bases align to TRBD2. The V gene's germline CDR1 is LNHDA and CDR2 SQIVND (reference sequence). The trim removed 3 bases at V and 4 bases at J, leaving 12 bases unmatched. This CDR3 region has 19 residues. CDR3: CASSIPGTSGLGVTGELFF. CDR3 nucleotide sequence: TGTGCCAGTAGTATTCCCGGGACTAGCGGGCTTGGGGTCACCGGGGAGCTGTTTTTT. Together with reference TRBV19 and TRBJ2-2, the CDR3 gives the full variable domain: DGGITQSPKYLFRKEGQNVTLSCEQNLNHDAMYWYRQDPGQGLRLIYYSQIVNDFQKGDIAEGYSVSREKKESFPLTVTSAQKNPTAFYLCASSIPGTSGLGVTGELFFGEGSRLTVL.

The chain couples TRBV29-1 to TRBJ2-1; 14 positions agree with TRBD2. V shed 7 bases and J 3 bases; nucleotides not matched to a gene: 5. The CDR3 spans 15 residues. Germline assignment: CDR1 SQVTM and CDR2 ANQGSEA. The DNA of the CDR3 is TGCAGCGCAACCGGGACTAGCGGGAGCTACAATGAGCAGTTCTTC. Translation gives CSATGTSGSYNEQFF.

The gene calls are TRBV7-8 and TRBJ1-6, with a tentative D call TRBD1 (5 bases). Germline CDR1 reads SGHVS; CDR2 reads FQNEAQ. The CDR3 is 14 amino acids. V shed 3 bases and J shed 5 bases, with 8 bases lying between them. CDR3 nucleotides: TGTGCCAGCAGCTTCGGACAAAATAATTCACCCCTCCACTTT. Encoded protein: CASSFGQNNSPLHF.

The V gene is TRBV2, the J gene TRBJ2-7; no reliable D call. The CDR3 totals 14 residues. V was shortened by 0 bases and J by 5 bases, with 11 bases between the two germline ends. Germline lookup yields CDR1 SNHLY and CDR2 FYNNEI. The CDR3 sequence: CASSEAPPRHEQYF. The CDR3 DNA is TGTGCCAGCAGTGAAGCCCCCCCGAGGCACGAGCAGTACTTC.

The chain combines TRBV5-4 with TRBJ2-5, with 11 bases identical to TRBD2. This CDR3 has 14 residues. Germline CDR1 reads SGHNT; CDR2 reads YYREEE (reference sequence). Germline trimming cut 4 bases from V and 3 bases from J; bases unmatched to any gene: 2. The CDR3 DNA reads TGTGCCAGCAGCAGGGGACTAGCGGAAGAGACCCAGTACTTC. As protein: CASSRGLAEETQYF.

J is TRBJ2-5 and V is TRBV5-6; tentative D call: TRBD1 (5 bases). Germline loops: CDR1 SGHDT, CDR2 YYEEEE. Trimming stripped 1 base from V and 1 base from J, with 8 bases between. The CDR3 loop spans 14 amino acids. The CDR3 reads CASSLHTGQETQYF. Written as DNA, the CDR3 is TGTGCCAGCAGCTTGCACACAGGCCAAGAGACCCAGTACTTC.

To note about this clone: This CDR3 is missing its conserved last phenylalanine or tryptophan, likely due to a read error. The DNA is omitted, as the CDR3 cannot be located on it reliably, and the CDR3 follows TCRdb's listing. This rearrangement joins TRBV5-4 to TRBJ1-2; the table's D call, TRBD1, was not checked against the DNA. The CDR3 is 11 amino acids in total, end residues counted. The germline V gene has CDR1 SGHNT and CDR2 YYREEE (reference sequence). CDR3 region: CASSLTMDNEP.

The rearrangement links TRBV5-1 to TRBJ2-1; the D gene is possibly TRBD2 (6 bases). The CDR3 extends over 15 amino acids. Trimming took off 4 bases at V and 6 bases at J, with 17 bases between the two ends. Germline CDR1 reads SGHRS; CDR2 reads YFSETQ. The CDR3, as DNA: TGCGCCAGCAGCCTGACCCGAGGCGGGGTCAATGAGCAGTTCTTC. This encodes CASSLTRGGVNEQFF.

The chain links TRBV11-2 to TRBJ2-7, with D perhaps matching TRBD2 (5 bases). V was shortened by 8 bases and J by 5 bases, with 13 bases between the two germline ends. The length of the CDR3 is 12 residues. Germline CDR1 reads SGHAT; CDR2 reads FQNNGV. CDR3 loop: CASGGSLDEQYF. The CDR3 DNA reads as TGTGCCAGCGGAGGAAGCCTAGACGAGCAGTACTTC.